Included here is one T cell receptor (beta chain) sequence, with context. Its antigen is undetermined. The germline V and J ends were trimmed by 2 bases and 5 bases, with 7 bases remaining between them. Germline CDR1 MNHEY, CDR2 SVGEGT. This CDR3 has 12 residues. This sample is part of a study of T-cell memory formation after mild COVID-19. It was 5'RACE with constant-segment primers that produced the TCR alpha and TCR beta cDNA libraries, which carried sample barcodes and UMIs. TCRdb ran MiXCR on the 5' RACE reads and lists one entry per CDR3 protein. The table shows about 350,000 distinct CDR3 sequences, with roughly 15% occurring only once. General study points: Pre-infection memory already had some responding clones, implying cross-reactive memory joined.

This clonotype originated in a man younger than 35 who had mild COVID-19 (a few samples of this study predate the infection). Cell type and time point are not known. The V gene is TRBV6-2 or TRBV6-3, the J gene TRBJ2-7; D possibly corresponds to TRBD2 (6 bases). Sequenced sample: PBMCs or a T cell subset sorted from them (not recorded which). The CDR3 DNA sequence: TGTGCCAGCAGTTACACGGGGGACGAGCAGTACTTC. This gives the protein CASSYTGDEQYF.